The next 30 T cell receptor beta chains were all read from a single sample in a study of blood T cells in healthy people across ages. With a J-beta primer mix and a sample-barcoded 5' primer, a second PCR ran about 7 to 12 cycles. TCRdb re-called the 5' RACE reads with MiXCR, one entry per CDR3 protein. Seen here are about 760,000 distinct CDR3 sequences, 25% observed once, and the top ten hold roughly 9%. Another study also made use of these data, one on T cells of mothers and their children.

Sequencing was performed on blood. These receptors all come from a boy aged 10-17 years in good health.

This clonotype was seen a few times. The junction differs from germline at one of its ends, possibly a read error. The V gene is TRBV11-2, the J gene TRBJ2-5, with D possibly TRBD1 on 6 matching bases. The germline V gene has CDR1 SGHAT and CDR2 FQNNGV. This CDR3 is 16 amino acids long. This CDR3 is CAGSSTHRVSQETQYF. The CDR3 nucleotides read TGTGCCGGCAGCTCAACACACAGGGTTTCACAAGAGACCCAGTACTTC.

The CDR3 nucleotides are TGTGCCAGCAGCCAGACCACGGTAGAAAGGGGCTATGGCTACACCTTC. Encoded protein: CASSQTTVERGYGYTF. The genes are TRBV3-1 and TRBJ1-2; the D gene is possibly TRBD1 (5 bases). The CDR3 is 16 amino acids. V was trimmed by 3 bases and J by 4 bases, leaving 18 bases between them. Germline lookup yields CDR1 LGHDT and CDR2 YNNKEL (reference sequence).

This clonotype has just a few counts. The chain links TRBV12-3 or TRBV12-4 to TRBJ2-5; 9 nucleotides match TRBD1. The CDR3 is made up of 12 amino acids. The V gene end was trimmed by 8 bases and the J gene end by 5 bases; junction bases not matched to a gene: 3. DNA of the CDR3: TGTGCCAGCGGACAGGGGCACGAGACCCAGTACTTC. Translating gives CASGQGHETQYF.

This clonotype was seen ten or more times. The CDR3 protein is CASSDSSTGELFF. The CDR3 nucleotides are TGTGCCAGCAGTGACTCTAGCACCGGGGAGCTGTTTTTT. J is TRBJ2-2 and V is TRBV6-4; D remains unclear. Germline lookup yields CDR1 MRHNA and CDR2 SNTAGT. The CDR3 loop spans 13 amino acids. Trimming took off 0 bases at V and 4 bases at J, with 3 bases between the two ends.

For the CDR3, the DNA is TGCAGTGCTAGCATCTGGGGGCTGTCAACTAATGAAAAACTGTTTTTT. Protein sequence: CSASIWGLSTNEKLFF. The chain uses TRBV20-1 and TRBJ1-4; possibly TRBD1 for D (6 bases). V shed 3 bases and J shed 0 bases, with 14 bases lying between them. The CDR3 is 16 amino acids. The germline V gene encodes CDR1 DFQATT and CDR2 SNEGSKA (reference sequence).

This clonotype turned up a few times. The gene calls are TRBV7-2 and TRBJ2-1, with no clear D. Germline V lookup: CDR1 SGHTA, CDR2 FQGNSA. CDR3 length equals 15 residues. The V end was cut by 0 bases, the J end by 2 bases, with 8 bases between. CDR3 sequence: CASSLATAAYNEQFF. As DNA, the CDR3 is TGTGCCAGCAGCTTAGCCACCGCTGCCTACAATGAGCAGTTCTTC. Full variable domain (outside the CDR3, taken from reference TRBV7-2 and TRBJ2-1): GAGVSQSPSNKVTEKGKDVELRCDPISGHTALYWYRQSLGQGLEFLIYFQGNSAPDKSGLPSDRFSAERTGGSVSTLTIQRTQQEDSAVYLCASSLATAAYNEQFFGPGTRLTVL.

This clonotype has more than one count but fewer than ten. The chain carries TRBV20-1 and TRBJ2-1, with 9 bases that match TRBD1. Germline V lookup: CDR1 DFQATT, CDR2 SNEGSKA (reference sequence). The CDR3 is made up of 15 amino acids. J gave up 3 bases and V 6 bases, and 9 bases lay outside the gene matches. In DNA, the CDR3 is TGCAGTGCCAGCAATTACAGGGGGCGCTACAATGAGCAGTTCTTC. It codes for CSASNYRGRYNEQFF.

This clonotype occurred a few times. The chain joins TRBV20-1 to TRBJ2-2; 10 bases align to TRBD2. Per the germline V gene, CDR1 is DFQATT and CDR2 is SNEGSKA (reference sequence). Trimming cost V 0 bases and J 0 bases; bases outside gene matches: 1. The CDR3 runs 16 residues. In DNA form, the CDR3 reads TGCAGTGCTAGAGATCTAGCGGGGGCGAACACCGGGGAGCTGTTTTTT. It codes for CSARDLAGANTGELFF.

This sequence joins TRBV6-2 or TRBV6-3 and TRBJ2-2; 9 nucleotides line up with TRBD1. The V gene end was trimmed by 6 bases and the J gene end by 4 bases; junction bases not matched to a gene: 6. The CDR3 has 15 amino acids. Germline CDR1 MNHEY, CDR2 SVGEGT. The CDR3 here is CASSGDRALTGELFF. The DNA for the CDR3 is TGTGCCAGCAGCGGGGACAGGGCCCTCACCGGGGAGCTGTTTTTT.

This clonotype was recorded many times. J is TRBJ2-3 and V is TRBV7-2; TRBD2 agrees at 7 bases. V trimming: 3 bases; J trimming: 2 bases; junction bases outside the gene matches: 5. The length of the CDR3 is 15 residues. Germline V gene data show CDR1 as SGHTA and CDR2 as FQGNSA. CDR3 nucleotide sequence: TGTGCCAGCAGCTTCAGCGGGGCCTTCACAGATACGCAGTATTTT. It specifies CASSFSGAFTDTQYF. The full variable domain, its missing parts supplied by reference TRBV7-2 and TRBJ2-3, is GAGVSQSPSNKVTEKGKDVELRCDPISGHTALYWYRQSLGQGLEFLIYFQGNSAPDKSGLPSDRFSAERTGGSVSTLTIQRTQQEDSAVYLCASSFSGAFTDTQYFGPGTRLTVL.

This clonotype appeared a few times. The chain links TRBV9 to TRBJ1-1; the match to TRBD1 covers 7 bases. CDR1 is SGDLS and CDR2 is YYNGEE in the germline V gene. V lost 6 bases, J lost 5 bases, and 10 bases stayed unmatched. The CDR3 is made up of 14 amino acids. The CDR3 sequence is CASNQGTDRTEAFF. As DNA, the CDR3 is TGTGCCAGCAACCAAGGGACGGACAGGACTGAAGCTTTCTTT.

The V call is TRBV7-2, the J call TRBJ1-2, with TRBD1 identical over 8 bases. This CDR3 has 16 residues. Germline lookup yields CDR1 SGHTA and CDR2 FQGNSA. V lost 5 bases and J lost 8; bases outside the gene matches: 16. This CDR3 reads CASSRQGDRTLLGYTF. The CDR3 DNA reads TGTGCCAGCAGCCGCCAGGGGGACAGGACCCTCTTGGGCTACACCTTC. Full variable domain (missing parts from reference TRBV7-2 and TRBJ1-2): GAGVSQSPSNKVTEKGKDVELRCDPISGHTALYWYRQSLGQGLEFLIYFQGNSAPDKSGLPSDRFSAERTGGSVSTLTIQRTQQEDSAVYLCASSRQGDRTLLGYTFGSGTRLTVV.

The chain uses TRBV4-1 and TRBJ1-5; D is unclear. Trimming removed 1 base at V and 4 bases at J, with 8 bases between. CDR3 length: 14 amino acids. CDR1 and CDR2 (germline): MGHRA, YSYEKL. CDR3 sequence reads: CASSQVSPNQPQHF. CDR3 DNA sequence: TGCGCCAGCAGCCAAGTGTCACCAAATCAGCCCCAGCATTTT.

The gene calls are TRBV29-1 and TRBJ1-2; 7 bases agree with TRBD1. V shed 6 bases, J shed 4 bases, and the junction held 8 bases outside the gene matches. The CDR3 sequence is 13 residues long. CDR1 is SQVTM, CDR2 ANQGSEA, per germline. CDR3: CSVEIRQGYGYTF. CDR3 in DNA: TGCAGCGTCGAGATACGACAGGGCTATGGCTACACCTTC.

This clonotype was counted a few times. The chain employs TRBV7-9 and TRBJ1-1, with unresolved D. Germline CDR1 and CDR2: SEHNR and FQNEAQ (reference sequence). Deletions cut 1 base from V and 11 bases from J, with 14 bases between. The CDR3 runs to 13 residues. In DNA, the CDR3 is TGTGCCAGCAGCTTAGACATTCCCAGGCGGGCTTTCTTT. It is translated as CASSLDIPRRAFF.

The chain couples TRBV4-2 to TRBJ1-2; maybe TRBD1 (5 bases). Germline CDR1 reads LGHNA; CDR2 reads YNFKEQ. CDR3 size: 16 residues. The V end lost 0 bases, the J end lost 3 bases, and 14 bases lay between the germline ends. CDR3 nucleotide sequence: TGTGCCAGCAGCCAAGAGAAAGGGCAGGGAGACTATGGCTACACCTTC. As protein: CASSQEKGQGDYGYTF.

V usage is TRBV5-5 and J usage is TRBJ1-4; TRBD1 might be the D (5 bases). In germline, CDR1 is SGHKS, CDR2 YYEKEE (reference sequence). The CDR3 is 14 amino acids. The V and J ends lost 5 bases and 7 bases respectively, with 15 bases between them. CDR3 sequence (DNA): TGTGCCAGCAGTTTCTGGGGCGGGGTTGAAAAACTGTTTTTT. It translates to CASSFWGGVEKLFF.

The CDR3 reads CSVASGIVANTGELFF. In DNA, the CDR3 is TGCAGTGTTGCTAGCGGGATAGTAGCGAACACCGGGGAGCTGTTTTTT. The gene calls are TRBV20-1 and TRBJ2-2; the match to TRBD2 covers 9 bases. The V and J ends lost 7 bases and 0 bases, in that order; junction bases with no gene match: 9. Germline lookup yields CDR1 DFQATT and CDR2 SNEGSKA (reference sequence). This CDR3 region has 16 residues.

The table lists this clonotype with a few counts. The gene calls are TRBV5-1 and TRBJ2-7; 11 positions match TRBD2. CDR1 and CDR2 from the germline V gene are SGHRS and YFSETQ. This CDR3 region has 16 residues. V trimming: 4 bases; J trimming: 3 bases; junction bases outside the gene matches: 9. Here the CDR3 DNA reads TGCGCCAGCAGCGTACCGACTAGCGGGGAAGACTACGAGCAGTACTTC. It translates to CASSVPTSGEDYEQYF.

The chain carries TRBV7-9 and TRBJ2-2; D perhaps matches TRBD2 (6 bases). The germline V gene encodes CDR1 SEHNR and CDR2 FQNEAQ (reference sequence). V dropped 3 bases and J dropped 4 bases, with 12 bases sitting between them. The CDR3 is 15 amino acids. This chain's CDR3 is CASSFSSEGTGELFF. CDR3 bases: TGTGCCAGCAGCTTCTCTAGCGAGGGCACCGGGGAGCTGTTTTTT.

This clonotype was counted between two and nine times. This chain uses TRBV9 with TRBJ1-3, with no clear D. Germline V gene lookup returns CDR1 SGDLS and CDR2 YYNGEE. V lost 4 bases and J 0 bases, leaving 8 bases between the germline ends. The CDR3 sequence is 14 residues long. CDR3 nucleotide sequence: TGTGCCAGCAGCAGGGAGGCCTCTGGAAACACCATATATTTT. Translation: CASSREASGNTIYF.

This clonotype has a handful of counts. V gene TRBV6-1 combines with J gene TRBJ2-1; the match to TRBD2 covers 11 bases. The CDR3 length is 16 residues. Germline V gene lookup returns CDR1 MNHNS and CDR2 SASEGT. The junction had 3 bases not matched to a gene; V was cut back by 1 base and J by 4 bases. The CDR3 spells CASSEGGLAVYNEQFF. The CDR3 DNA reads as TGTGCCAGCAGTGAAGGGGGACTAGCGGTATACAATGAGCAGTTCTTC.

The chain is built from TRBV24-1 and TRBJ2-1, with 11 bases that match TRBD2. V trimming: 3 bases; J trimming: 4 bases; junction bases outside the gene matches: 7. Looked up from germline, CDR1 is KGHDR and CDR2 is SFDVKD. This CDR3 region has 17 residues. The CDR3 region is CATSDTSGTSGYNEQFF. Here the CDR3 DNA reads TGTGCCACCAGTGATACATCCGGGACTAGCGGTTACAATGAGCAGTTCTTC.

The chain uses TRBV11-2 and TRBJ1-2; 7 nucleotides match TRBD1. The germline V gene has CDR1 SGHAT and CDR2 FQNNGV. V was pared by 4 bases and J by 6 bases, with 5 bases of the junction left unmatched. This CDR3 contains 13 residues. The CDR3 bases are TGTGCCAGCAGCTCTGGGACAGTCGATGGCTACACCTTC. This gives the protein CASSSGTVDGYTF.

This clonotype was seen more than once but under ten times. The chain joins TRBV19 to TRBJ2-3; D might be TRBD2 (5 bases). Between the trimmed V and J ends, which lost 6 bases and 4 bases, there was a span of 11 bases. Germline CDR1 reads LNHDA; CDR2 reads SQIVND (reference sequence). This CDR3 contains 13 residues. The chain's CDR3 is CASRSGSADTQYF. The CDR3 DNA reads TGTGCCAGTAGATCGGGGTCCGCAGATACGCAGTATTTT.

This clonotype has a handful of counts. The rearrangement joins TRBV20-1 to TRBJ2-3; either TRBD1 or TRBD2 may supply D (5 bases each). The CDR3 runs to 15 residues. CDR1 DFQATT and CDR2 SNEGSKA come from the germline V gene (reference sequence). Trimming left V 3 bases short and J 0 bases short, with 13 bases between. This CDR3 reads CSARGDLSSTDTQYF. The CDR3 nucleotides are TGCAGTGCTAGGGGGGACCTATCTAGCACAGATACGCAGTATTTT.

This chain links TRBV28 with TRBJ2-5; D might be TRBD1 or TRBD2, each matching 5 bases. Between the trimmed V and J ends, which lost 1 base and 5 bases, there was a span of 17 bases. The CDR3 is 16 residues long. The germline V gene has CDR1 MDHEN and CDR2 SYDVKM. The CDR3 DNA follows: TGTGCCAGCAGTTTATATTGGGCCGAAGAGGGGGAGACCCAGTACTTC. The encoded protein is CASSLYWAEEGETQYF.

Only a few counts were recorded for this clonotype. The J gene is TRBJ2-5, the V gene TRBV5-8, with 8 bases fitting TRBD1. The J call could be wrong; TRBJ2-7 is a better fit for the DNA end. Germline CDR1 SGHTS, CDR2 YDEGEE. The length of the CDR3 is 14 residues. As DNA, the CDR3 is TGTGCCAGCAGCTTGTTTGGACAGGGTGCCGAGCAGTACTTC. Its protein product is CASSLFGQGAEQYF.

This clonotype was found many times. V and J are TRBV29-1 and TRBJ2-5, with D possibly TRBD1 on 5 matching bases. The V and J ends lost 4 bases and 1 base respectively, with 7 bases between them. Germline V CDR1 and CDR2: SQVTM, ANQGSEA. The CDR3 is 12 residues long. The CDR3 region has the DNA TGCAGCGTTGGACAGCCCCAAGAGACCCAGTACTTC. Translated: CSVGQPQETQYF.

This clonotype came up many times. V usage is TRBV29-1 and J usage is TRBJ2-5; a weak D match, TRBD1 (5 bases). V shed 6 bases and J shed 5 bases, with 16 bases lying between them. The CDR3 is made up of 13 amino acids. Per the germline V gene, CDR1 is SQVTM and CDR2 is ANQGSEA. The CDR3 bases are TGCAGCGTCCGAGCCACAGGAAGGGAGACCCAGTACTTC. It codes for CSVRATGRETQYF.